The source of this TCR beta chain is a study of Graves' ophthalmopathy and Graves' hyperthyroidism. The CDR3 contains 13 residues. V dropped 4 bases and J dropped 5; count of bases not matched to a gene: 5. Germline CDR1 reads DFQATT; CDR2 reads SNEGSKA (reference sequence). The sequenced template was RNA, covering the TCR beta CDR3 region. After a first-round RT-PCR with HTBI primers, a second-round multiplex PCR was run. TCRdb itself ran the multiplex PCR reads through MiXCR, one entry per CDR3 protein. This sample has about 590,000 distinct CDR3 sequences; about 40% occur once, and the top ten carry 4% to 5%. The table lists this clonotype with many counts.

This TCR derives from an adult man with Graves' hyperthyroidism. Sequencing was carried out using peripheral blood or thyroid tissue (not recorded which). The V gene is TRBV20-1, the J gene TRBJ2-7, with 10 bases lining up with TRBD1. The CDR3 nucleotides are TGCAGTGCTAATCCGGGGACAGGGGACGAGCAGTACTTC. Encoded protein: CSANPGTGDEQYF.